This T cell receptor (beta chain) was sequenced during a study of cytomegalovirus exposure and HLA in healthy donors. Looking at the study overall: About 180 million T cells yielded 117 million unique TCR beta sequences in earlier analysis.

This clone was seen a few times. Its antigen is unidentified. The germline gives CDR1 SGHRS, CDR2 YFSETQ. V dropped 4 bases and J dropped 8; count of bases not matched to a gene: 9. The CDR3 contains 15 residues. Findings and limits, study-wide: A classifier reportedly called cytomegalovirus status with high sensitivity and specificity. Some V segments could not be told apart, so they were left out, TRBV6-2 and TRBV6-3 among them. TCR association rates varied by HLA locus in a later analysis, with DRB1 highest and HLA-C lowest.

Primers included in the PCR were 60 Vbeta and 13 Jbeta primers. The protocol was immunoSEQ multiplex PCR, while the TCRdb copy is restricted to in-frame clones and leaves out a portion. The sample consists of roughly 180,000 clones, roughly 10% of them appearing once. This chain links TRBV5-1 with TRBJ1-6, with 7 bases identical to TRBD1. Material for sequencing was PBMCs. This TCR was recovered from a woman aged 25 to 39 in good health and CMV-seropositive. DNA of the CDR3: TGCGCCAGCAGCATAGAGGGACAGCCTTATTCACCCCTCCACTTT. Its translation: CASSIEGQPYSPLHF.